The 3 T cell receptor beta chains given below trace back to one sample, sequenced in a study of blood T cell repertoires in COVID-19. This table comes from immunoSEQ multiplex PCR, and its TCRdb copy is limited to in-frame clones, with some not included. The sample lists around 270,000 clones, 85% to 90% occurring once. Sequenced sample: peripheral blood. These receptors were taken from a man aged 30-40 years with acute or convalescent COVID-19.

The chain links TRBV6-2 or TRBV6-3 to TRBJ1-1, with 11 positions matching TRBD1. V gave up 0 bases and J gave up 11 bases; unmatched junction bases: 8. This CDR3 spans 15 amino acids. CDR1 and CDR2 from the germline V gene are MNHEY and SVGEGT. The CDR3 reads CASSYSGQGAYGAFF. The CDR3 DNA sequence: TGTGCCAGCAGTTACTCCGGACAGGGGGCCTATGGGGCTTTCTTT.

V usage is TRBV10-2 and J usage is TRBJ1-1, with D unresolved. CDR3 size: 11 residues. Germline-derived CDR1 and CDR2 are WSHSY and SAAADI. V lost 10 bases to trimming and J lost 3 bases, with 9 bases between them. CDR3 DNA: TGCGCCACTAGTGGGTACACTGAAGCTTTCTTT. It specifies CATSGYTEAFF.

Turning to this clone: The identical CDR3 is also encoded by other nucleotide sequences in the sample. The chain links TRBV30 to TRBJ1-3; TRBD1 agrees at 7 bases. V shed 5 bases, J shed 1 base, and the junction held 5 bases outside the gene matches. Germline V lookup: CDR1 GTSNPN, CDR2 SVGIG (reference sequence). This CDR3 has 14 amino acids. In DNA form, the CDR3 reads TGTGCCTGGTCGACAGGGAGTTCTGGAAACACCATATATTTT. It yields the protein CAWSTGSSGNTIYF.